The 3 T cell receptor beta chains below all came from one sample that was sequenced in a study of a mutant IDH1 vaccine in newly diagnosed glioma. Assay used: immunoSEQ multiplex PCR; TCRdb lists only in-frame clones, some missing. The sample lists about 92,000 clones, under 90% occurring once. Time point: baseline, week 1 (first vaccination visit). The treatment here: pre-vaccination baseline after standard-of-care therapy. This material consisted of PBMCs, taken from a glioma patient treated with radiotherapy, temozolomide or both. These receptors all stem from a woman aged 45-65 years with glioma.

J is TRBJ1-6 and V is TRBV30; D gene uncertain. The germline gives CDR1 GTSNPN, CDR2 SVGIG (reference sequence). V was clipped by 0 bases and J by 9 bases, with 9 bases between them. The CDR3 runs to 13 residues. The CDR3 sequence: CAWSVSNLSPLHF. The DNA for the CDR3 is TGTGCCTGGAGTGTTAGCAACCTTTCACCCCTCCACTTT.

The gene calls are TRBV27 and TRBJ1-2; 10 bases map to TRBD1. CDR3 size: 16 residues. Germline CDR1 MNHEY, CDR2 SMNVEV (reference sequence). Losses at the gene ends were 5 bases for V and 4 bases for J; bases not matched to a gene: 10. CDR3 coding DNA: TGTGCCAGCAGTCCCCGGGACAGGGGCGTCCTCTATGGCTACACCTTC. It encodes CASSPRDRGVLYGYTF.

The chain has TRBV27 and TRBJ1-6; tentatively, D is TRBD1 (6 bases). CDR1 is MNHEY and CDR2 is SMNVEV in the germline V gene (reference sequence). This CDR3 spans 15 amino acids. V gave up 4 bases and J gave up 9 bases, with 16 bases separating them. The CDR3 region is CASSSYRDKGSPLHF. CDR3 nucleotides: TGTGCCAGCAGTTCTTACCGGGACAAGGGTTCACCCCTCCACTTT.